This T cell receptor beta chain was identified in a study of shared clonotypes between healthy human individuals. Study-wide context: The donor pool was made up of two women and a few men aged 18 to 49.

Whole-study results and caveats: Collection of samples was limited to blood; tissue repertoires likely differ.

The input for sorted-subset replicate PCRs was about 210 ng DNA, approximately 30,000 T cell genomes. TCRdb keeps only in-frame clones here, not all; method: immunoSEQ multiplex PCR. The sample holds roughly 700,000 clones, 74% seen once. This CDR3 contains 15 residues. The ends lost 5 bases at V and 2 bases at J; junction bases unmatched: 6. CDR1 is MNHEY, CDR2 SMNVEV, per germline (reference sequence). Concerning this clone itself: Its antigen is unknown.

CD4+ cells yielded CD45RA+ naive and CD45RA-negative memory subsets. This receptor was taken from a young woman in good health. This sequence joins TRBV27 and TRBJ1-3, with 7 bases lining up with TRBD1. The material sequenced was memory CD4+ T cells sorted from blood. The subset denotes: CD45RA-negative fraction. The CDR3 reads CASSRNRGPGNTIYF. In nucleotides, the CDR3 is TGTGCCAGCAGTCGGAACAGGGGTCCTGGAAACACCATATATTTT.